This T cell receptor (beta chain) is drawn from a study of T cells expressing NK-cell markers. The CDR3 contains 21 residues. Germline CDR1 and CDR2: MNHEY and SVGAGI. TCRdb re-called the 5' RACE reads and gives one entry per CDR3 protein, without DNA. This listing includes about 540,000 distinct CDR3 sequences. The rearrangement joins TRBV6-5 to TRBJ2-1; lacking DNA, the TRBD2 call made by TCRdb goes unchecked. Sequencing used blood T cells: a sorted CD56 or NKG2C T cell subset, CD4+ or CD8+ T cells, or bulk PBMC T cells (not recorded which). The TCR sequence derives from a man aged 18 to 29 in good health. The CDR3: CASSLTTGLAGKGGSYNEQFF.